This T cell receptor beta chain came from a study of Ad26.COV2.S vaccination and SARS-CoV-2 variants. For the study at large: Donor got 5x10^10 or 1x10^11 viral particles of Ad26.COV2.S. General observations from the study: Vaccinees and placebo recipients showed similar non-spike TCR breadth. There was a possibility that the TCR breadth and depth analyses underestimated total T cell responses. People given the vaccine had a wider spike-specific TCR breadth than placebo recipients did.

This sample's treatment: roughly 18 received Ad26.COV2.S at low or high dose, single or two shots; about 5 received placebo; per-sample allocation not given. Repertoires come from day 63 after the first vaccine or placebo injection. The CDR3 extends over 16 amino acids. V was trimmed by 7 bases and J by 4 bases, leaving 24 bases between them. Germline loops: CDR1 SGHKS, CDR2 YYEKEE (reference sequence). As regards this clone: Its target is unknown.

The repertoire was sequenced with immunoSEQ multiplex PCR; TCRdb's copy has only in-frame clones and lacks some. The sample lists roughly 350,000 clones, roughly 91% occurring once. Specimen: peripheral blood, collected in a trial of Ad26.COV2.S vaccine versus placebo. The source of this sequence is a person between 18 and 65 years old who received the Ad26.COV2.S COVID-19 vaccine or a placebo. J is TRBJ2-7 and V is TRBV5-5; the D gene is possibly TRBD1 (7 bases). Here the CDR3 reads CASHKEGQKVWYEQYF. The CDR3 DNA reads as TGTGCCAGCCACAAGGAGGGACAGAAGGTTTGGTACGAGCAGTACTTC.